The clone carrying this T cell receptor (beta chain) was recorded many times. Its specificity is not known. V was cut by 3 bases and J by 5 bases, with 16 bases left in between. Germline V CDR1 and CDR2: SQVTM, ANQGSEA. The CDR3 length is 14 residues. The authors ran a second PCR of roughly 6 to 12 cycles using a sample-barcoded 5' primer and a J-beta primer mix. Through a template-switch adaptor with 12 random nucleotides, each cDNA molecule received a tag. Every sample gave at least 3 million paired-end reads containing CDR3. TCRdb reanalysed the 5' RACE reads using MiXCR and keeps one entry per CDR3 protein. This table has around 1.7 million distinct CDR3 sequences, 28% appearing once. The data were obtained in a study of blood T cells in healthy people across ages. Study outcomes and limitations: In the absence of known donor CMV status, changes in expanded clonotypes were possibly confounded.

This TCR was recovered from a young woman in good health. The sample taken for sequencing was blood. The genes are TRBV29-1 and TRBJ1-2; D gene ambiguous. CDR3 protein: CSVDVQEPQYGYTF. The CDR3, as DNA: TGCAGCGTTGACGTCCAGGAACCGCAATATGGCTACACCTTC.